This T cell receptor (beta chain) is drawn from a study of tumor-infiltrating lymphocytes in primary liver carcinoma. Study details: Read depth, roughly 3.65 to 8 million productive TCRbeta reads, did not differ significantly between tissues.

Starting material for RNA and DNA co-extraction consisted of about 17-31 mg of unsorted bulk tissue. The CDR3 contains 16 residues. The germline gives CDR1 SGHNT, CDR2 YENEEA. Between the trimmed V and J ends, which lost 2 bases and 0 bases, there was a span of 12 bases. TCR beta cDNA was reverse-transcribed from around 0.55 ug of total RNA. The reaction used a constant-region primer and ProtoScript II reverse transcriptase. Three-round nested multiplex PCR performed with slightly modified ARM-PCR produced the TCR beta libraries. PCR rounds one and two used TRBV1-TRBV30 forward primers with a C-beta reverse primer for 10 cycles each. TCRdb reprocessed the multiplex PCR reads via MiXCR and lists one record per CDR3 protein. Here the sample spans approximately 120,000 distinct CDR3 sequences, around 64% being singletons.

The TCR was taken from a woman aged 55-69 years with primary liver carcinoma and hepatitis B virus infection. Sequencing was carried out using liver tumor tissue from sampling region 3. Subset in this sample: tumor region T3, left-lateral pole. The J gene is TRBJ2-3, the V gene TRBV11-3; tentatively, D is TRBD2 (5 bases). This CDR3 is CASSLRVGASTDTQYF. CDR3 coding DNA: TGTGCCAGCAGCTTAAGGGTGGGAGCTAGCACAGATACGCAGTATTTT.